One sample yielded the 3 T cell receptor beta chains listed below, sequenced in a study of chemoradiotherapy in HPV16-positive cancers. Only in-frame clones appear in the TCRdb table, and some are missing; sequencing was by immunoSEQ multiplex PCR. The sample records nearly 6,000 clones, approximately 70% being singletons. The sample was collected from a patient who underwent chemoradiotherapy. These receptors all come from a human donor with HPV-associated anogenital cancer.

This clone has a single count. The chain is built from TRBV30 and TRBJ1-1; 7 bases map to TRBD1. The CDR3 length is 13 residues. The junction had 5 bases not matched to a gene; V was cut back by 6 bases and J by 1 base. The germline V gene has CDR1 GTSNPN and CDR2 SVGIG (reference sequence). Here the CDR3 DNA reads TGTGCCTGCCACAGGGGACAGAACACTGAAGCTTTCTTT. Translated: CACHRGQNTEAFF.

The chain combines TRBV10-3 with TRBJ2-3, with 16 bases matching TRBD2. Trimming at V came to 8 bases and at J to 4 bases, leaving 6 bases not matched to a gene. This CDR3 contains 16 residues. Germline V lookup: CDR1 ENHRY, CDR2 SYGVKD. For the CDR3, the DNA is TGTGCCATCGGGACTAGCGGGGGGGCGATGGCAGATACGCAGTATTTT. Translating gives CAIGTSGGAMADTQYF.

This chain joins TRBV5-1 and TRBJ2-5; 7 positions match TRBD2. This CDR3 is 15 amino acids long. V shed 4 bases and J 3 bases; nucleotides not matched to a gene: 9. Per the germline V gene, CDR1 is SGHRS and CDR2 is YFSETQ. The CDR3 region has the DNA TGCGCCAGCAGCCAGCAGACTAGCAGTAAAGAGACCCAGTACTTC. Protein: CASSQQTSSKETQYF. The whole variable domain, filled in from reference TRBV5-1 and TRBJ2-5, reads KAGVTQTPRYLIKTRGQQVTLSCSPISGHRSVSWYQQTPGQGLQFLFEYFSETQRNKGNFPGRFSGRQFSNSRSEMNVSTLELGDSALYLCASSQQTSSKETQYFGPGTRLLVL.